This T cell receptor beta chain was sequenced for a study of blood T cell repertoires in COVID-19. Study-level information: There were acute and convalescent COVID-19 samples, and they came from the United States, Italy and Spain. T cells, B-cell-depleted T cells, or PBMCs supplied cDNA or gDNA.

Original methodology: The assay estimated nucleated cells by amplifying reference gene primers. The repertoire was sequenced with immunoSEQ multiplex PCR; TCRdb's copy has only in-frame clones and lacks some. V and J calls and clone size come straight from that table; D and trimming were deduced from the DNA. The profile shows about 190,000 clones, around 80% of them singletons. Material for sequencing was peripheral blood. This TCR derives from a woman of 80 years or more with active or convalescent COVID-19.

In DNA, the CDR3 is TGTGCCAGCACGAAGGGGGCGCCGGGGGAGACCCAGTACTTC. Translating it yields CASTKGAPGETQYF. The chain has TRBV6-5 and TRBJ2-5; TRBD1 agrees at 7 bases. With V trimmed by 7 bases and J by 5 bases, 10 bases remained unmatched. Looked up from germline, CDR1 is MNHEY and CDR2 is SVGAGI. The CDR3 consists of 14 residues.